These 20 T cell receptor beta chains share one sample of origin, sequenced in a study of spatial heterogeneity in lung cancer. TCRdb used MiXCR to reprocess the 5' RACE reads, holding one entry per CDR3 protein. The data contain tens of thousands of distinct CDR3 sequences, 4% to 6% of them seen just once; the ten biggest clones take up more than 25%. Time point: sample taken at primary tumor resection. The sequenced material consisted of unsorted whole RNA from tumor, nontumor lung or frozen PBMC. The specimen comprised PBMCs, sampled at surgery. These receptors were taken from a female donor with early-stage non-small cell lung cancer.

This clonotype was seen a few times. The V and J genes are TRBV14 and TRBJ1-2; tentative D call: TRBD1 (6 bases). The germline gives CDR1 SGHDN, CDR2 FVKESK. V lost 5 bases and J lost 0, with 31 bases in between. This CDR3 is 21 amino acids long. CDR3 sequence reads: CASSASGRFLRGRTANYGYTF. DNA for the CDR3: TGTGCCAGCAGCGCGTCAGGACGCTTTCTCAGGGGACGAACTGCTAACTATGGCTACACCTTC.

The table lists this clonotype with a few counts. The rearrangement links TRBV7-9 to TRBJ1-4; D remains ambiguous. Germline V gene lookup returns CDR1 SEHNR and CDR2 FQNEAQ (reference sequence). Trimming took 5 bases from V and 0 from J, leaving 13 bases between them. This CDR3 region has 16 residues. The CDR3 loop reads CASSPAPSATNEKLFF. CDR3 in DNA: TGTGCCAGCAGCCCCGCCCCAAGTGCAACTAATGAAAAACTGTTTTTT.

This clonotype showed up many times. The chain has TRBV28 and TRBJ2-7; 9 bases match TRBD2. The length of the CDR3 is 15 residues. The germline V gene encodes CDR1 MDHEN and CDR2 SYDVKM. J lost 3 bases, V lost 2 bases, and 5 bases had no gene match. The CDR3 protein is CASSLGNSGSYEQYF. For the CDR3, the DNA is TGTGCCAGCAGTTTAGGAAATAGCGGGAGCTACGAGCAGTACTTC.

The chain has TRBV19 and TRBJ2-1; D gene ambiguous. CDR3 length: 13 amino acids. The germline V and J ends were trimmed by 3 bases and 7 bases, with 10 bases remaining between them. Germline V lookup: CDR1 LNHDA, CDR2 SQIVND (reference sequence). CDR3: CASSMSSGNEQFF. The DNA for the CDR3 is TGTGCCAGTAGTATGTCTTCCGGGAATGAGCAGTTCTTC.

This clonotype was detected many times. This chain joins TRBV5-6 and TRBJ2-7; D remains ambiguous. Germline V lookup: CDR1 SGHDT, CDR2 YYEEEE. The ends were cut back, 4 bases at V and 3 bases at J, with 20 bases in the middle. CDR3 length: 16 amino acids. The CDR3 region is CASSPRLADFNYEQYF. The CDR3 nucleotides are TGTGCCAGCAGCCCCCGGTTGGCGGATTTCAACTACGAGCAGTACTTC. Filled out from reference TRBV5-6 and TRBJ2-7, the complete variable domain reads DAGVTQSPTHLIKTRGQQVTLRCSPKSGHDTVSWYQQALGQGPQFIFQYYEEEERQRGNFPDRFSGHQFPNYSSELNVNALLLGDSALYLCASSPRLADFNYEQYFGPGTRLTVT.

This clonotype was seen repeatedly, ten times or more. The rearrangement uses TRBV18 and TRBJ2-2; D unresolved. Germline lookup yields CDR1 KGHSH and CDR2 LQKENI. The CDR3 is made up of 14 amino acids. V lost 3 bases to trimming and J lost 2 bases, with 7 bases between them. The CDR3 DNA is TGTGCCAGCTCACCCTACAGTAACACCGGGGAGCTGTTTTTT. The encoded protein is CASSPYSNTGELFF.

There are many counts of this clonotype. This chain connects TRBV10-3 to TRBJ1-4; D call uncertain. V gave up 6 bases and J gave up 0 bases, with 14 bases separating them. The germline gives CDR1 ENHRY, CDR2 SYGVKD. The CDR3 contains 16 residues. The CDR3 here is CAISASGLTTNEKLFF. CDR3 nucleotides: TGTGCCATCAGCGCGTCTGGACTGACAACTAATGAAAAACTGTTTTTT.

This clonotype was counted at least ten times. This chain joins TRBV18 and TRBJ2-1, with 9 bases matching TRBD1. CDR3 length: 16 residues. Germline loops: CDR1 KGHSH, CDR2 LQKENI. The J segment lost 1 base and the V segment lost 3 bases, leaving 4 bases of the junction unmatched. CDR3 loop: CASSPLGTGSYNEQFF. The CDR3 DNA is TGTGCCAGCTCACCCCTCGGGACAGGGTCCTACAATGAGCAGTTCTTC.

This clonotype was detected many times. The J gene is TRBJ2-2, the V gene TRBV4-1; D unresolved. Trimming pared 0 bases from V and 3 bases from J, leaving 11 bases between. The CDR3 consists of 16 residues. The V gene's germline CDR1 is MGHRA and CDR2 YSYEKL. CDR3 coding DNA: TGCGCCAGCAGCCAAGATCGAGTGTTTGACACCGGGGAGCTGTTTTTT. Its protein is CASSQDRVFDTGELFF.

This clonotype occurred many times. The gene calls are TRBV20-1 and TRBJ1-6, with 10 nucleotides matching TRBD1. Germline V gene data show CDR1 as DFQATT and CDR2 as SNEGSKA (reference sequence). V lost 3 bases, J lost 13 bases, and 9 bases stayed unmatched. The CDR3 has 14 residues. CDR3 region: CSASRGQGNGPLHF. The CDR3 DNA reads TGCAGTGCTAGCAGGGGACAGGGGAATGGGCCCCTCCACTTT.

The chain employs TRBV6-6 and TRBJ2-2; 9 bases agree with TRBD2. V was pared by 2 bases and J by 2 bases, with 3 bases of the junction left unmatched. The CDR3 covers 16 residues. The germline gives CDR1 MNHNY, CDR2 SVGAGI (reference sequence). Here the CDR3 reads CASSYPSGTNTGELFF. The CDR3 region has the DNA TGTGCCAGCAGTTACCCTAGCGGGACCAACACCGGGGAGCTGTTTTTT.

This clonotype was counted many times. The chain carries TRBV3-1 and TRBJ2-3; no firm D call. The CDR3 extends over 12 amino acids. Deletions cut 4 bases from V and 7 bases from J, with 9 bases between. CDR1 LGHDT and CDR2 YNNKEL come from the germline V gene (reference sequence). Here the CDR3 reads CASSPEYYTQYF. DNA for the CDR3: TGTGCCAGCAGCCCAGAATACTATACGCAGTATTTT.

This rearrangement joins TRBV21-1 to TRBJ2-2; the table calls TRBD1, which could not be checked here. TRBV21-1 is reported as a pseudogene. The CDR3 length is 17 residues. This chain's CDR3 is CASSKRVGRFATGELFF. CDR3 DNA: TGTGCCAGCAGCAAGCGCGTGGGGCGCTTCGCCACCGGGGAGCTGTTTTTT.

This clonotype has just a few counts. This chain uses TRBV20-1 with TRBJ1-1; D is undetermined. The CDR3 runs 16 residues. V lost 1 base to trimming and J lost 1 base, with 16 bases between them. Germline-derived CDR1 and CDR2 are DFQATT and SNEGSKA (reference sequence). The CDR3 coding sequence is TGCAGTGCTAGAGGCCCAGGAGCCCTGGCGAACACTGAAGCTTTCTTT. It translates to CSARGPGALANTEAFF.

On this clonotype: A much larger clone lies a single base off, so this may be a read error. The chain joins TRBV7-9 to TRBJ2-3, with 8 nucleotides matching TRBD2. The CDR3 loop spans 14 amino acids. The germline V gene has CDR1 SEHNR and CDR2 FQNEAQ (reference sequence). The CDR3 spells CVSSLAGSTDTQYF. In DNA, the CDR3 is TGTGTCAGCAGCTTAGCGGGAAGCACAGATACGCAGTATTTT.

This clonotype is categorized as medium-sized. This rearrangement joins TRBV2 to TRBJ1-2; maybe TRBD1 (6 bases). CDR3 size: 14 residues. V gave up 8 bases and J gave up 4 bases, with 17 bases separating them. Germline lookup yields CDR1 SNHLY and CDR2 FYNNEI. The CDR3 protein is CASAGVRTFYGYTF. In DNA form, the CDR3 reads TGTGCCAGCGCAGGGGTCCGAACCTTCTATGGCTACACCTTC. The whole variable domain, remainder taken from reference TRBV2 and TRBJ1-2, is EPEVTQTPSHQVTQMGQEVILRCVPISNHLYFYWYRQILGQKVEFLVSFYNNEISEKSEIFDDQFSVERPDGSNFTLKIRSTKLEDSAMYFCASAGVRTFYGYTFGSGTRLTVV.

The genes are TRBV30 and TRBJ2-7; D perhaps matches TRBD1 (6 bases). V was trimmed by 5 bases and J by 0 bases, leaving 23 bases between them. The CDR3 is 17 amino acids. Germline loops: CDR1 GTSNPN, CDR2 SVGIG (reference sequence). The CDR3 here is CAWARTTLEGVSYEQYF. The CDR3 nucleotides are TGTGCCTGGGCCCGAACAACTCTTGAGGGGGTCTCCTACGAGCAGTACTTC.

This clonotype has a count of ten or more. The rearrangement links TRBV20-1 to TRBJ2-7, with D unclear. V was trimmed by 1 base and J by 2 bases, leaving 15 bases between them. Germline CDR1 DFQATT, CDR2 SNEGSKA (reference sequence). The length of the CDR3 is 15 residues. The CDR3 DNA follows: TGCAGTGCTAGAGCCGGGTTGGGAACCCCCTACGAGCAGTACTTC. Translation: CSARAGLGTPYEQYF.

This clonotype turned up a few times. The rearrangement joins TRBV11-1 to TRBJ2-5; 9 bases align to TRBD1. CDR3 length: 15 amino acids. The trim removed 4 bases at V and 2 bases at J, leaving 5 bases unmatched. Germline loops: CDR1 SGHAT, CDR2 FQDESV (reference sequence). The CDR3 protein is CASSSRDRGQETQYF. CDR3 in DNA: TGTGCCAGCAGCTCCCGAGACAGGGGGCAAGAGACCCAGTACTTC.

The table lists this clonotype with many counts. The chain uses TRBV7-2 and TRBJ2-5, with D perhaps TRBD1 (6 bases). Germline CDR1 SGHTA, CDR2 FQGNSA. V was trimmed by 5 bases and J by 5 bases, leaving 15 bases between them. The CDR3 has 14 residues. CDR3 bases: TGTGCCAGCAGCCGCCGGGACAAGACTGAGACCCAGTACTTC. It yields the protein CASSRRDKTETQYF.